This T cell receptor beta chain was retrieved from a study of Graves' ophthalmopathy and Graves' hyperthyroidism. The authors amplified TCR beta CDR3 regions, and they did so from RNA transcripts for repertoire sequencing. An opening RT-PCR round employed HTBI primers and preceded a second-round multiplex PCR. Each CDR3 protein is one row after TCRdb ran MiXCR on the multiplex PCR reads. The sample consists of 300,000 to 350,000 distinct CDR3 sequences, 15% to 20% of them appearing once. There are 15 residues in the CDR3. V lost 0 bases to trimming and J lost 2 bases; unmatched junction nucleotides: 3. Germline CDR1 and CDR2: DFQATT and SNEGSKA (reference sequence). This clonotype was observed once.

This receptor was taken from an adult man with Graves' ophthalmopathy. V and J are TRBV20-1 and TRBJ2-2; 7 bases fit TRBD2. Sequencing was done on a sample of peripheral blood. The CDR3: CSARELATNTGELFF. Written as DNA, the CDR3 is TGCAGTGCTAGAGAACTAGCGACTAACACCGGGGAGCTGTTTTTT.